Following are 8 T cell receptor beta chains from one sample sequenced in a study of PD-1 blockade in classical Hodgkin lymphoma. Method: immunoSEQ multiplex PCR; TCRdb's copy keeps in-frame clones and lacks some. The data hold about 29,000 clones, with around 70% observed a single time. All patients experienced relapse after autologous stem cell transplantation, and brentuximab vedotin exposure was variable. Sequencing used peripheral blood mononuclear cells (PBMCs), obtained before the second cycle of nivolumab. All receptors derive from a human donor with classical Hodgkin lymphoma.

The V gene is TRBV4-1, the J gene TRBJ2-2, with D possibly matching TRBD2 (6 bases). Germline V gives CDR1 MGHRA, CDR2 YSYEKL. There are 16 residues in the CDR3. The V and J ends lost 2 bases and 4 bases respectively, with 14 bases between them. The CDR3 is CASSQSWGESTGELFF. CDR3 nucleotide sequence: TGCGCCAGCAGCCAATCTTGGGGGGAGAGCACCGGGGAGCTGTTTTTT.

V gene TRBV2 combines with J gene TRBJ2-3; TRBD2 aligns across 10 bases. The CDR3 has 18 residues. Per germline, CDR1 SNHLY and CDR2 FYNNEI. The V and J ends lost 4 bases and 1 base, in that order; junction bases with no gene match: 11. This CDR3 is CASSGLLSGGARTDTQYF. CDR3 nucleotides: TGTGCCAGCAGTGGGCTCCTGAGCGGGGGGGCGCGCACAGATACGCAGTATTTT.

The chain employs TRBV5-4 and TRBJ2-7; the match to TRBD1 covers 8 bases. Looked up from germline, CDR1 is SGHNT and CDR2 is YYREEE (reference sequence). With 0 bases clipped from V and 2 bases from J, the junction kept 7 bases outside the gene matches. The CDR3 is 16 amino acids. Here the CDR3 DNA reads TGTGCCAGCAGCTTGGACAGGGGGGCCGAGACCTACGAGCAGTACTTC. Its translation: CASSLDRGAETYEQYF.

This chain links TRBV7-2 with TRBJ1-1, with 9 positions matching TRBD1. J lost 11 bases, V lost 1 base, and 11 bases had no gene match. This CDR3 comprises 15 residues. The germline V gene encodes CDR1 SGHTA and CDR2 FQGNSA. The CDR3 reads CASSLVQDRGFEAFF. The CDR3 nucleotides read TGTGCCAGCAGCTTAGTTCAGGACAGGGGTTTTGAGGCTTTCTTT.

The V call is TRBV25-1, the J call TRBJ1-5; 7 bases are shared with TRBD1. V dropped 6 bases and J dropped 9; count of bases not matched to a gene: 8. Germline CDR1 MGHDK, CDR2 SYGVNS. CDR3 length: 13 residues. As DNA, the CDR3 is TGTGCCAGCAGCTCCCAGGGGGACGGGCCCCAGCATTTT. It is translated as CASSSQGDGPQHF.

The CDR3 protein is CASSTVTPRETQYF. The CDR3 region has the DNA TGTGCCAGCTCAACGGTAACCCCACGAGAGACCCAGTACTTC. The chain uses TRBV18 and TRBJ2-5; unclear D gene. V gave up 5 bases and J gave up 4 bases, with 14 bases separating them. The CDR3 runs 14 residues. Per the germline V gene, CDR1 is KGHSH and CDR2 is LQKENI.

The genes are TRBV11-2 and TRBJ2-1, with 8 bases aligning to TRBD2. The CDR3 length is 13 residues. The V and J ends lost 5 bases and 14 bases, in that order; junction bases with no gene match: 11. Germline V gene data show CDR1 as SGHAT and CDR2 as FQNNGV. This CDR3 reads CASSQGLVTEKFF. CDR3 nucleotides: TGTGCCAGCAGCCAGGGACTAGTAACGGAGAAGTTCTTC.

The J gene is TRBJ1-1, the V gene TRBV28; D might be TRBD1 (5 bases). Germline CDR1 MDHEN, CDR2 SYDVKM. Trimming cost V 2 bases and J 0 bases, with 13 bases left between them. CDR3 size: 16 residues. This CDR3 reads CASSLMGVGMNTEAFF. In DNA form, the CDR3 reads TGTGCCAGCAGTTTAATGGGGGTTGGCATGAACACTGAAGCTTTCTTT.